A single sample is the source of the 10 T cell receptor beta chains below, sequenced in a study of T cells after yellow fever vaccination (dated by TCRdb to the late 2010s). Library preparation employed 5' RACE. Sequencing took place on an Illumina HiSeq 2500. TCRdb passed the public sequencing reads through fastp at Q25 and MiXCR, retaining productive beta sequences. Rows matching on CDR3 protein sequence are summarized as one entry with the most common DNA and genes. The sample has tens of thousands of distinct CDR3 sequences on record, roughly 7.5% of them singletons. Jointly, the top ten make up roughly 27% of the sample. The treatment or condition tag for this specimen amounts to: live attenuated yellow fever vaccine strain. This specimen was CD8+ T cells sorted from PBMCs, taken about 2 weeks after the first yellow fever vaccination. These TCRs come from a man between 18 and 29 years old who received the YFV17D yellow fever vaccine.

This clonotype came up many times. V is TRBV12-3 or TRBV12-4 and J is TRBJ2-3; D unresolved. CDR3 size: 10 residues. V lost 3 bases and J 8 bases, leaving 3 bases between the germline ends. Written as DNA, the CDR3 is TGTGCCAGCAGTTTTGGTACGCAGTATTTT. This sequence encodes CASSFGTQYF.

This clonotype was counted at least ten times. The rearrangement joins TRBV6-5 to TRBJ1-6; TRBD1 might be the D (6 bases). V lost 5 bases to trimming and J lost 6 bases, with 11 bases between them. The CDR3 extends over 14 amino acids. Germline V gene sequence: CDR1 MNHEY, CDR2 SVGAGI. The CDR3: CASSPQGGNSPLHF. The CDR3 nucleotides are TGTGCCAGCAGTCCACAGGGAGGTAATTCACCCCTCCACTTT.

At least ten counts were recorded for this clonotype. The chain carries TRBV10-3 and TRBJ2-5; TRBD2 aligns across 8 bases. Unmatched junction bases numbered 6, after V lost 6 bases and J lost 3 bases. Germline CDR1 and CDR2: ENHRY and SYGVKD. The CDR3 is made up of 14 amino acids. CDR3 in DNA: TGTGCCATCAGCGACCGGGGGGGCGAAGAGACCCAGTACTTC. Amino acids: CAISDRGGEETQYF.

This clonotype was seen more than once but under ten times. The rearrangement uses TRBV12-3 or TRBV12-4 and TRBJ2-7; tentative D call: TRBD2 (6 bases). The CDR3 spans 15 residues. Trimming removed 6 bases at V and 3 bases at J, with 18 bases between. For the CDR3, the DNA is TGTGCCAGCAGCTCCCGCGGGATGGACCGCTACGAGCAGTACTTC. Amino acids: CASSSRGMDRYEQYF.

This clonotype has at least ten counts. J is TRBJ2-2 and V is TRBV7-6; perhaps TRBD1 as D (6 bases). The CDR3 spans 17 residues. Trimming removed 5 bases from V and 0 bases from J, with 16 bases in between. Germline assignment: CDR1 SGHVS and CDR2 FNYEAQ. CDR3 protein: CASSLPRAGANTGELFF. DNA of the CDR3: TGTGCCAGCAGCCTCCCCAGGGCAGGGGCGAACACCGGGGAGCTGTTTTTT. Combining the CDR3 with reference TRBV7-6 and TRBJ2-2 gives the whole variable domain GAGVSQSPRYKVTKRGQDVALRCDPISGHVSLYWYRQALGQGPEFLTYFNYEAQQDKSGLPNDRFSAERPEGSISTLTIQRTEQRDSAMYRCASSLPRAGANTGELFFGEGSRLTVL.

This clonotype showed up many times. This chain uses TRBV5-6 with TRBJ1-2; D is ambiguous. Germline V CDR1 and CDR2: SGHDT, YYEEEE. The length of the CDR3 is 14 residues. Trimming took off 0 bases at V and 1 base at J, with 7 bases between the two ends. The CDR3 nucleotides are TGTGCCAGCAGCTTGGGACCGCTTAACTATGGCTACACCTTC. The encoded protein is CASSLGPLNYGYTF.

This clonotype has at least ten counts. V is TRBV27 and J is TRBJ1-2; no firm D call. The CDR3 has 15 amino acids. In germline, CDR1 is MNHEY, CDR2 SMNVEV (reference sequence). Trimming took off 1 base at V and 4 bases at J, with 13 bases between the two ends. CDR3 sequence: CASSLFGPRSYGYTF. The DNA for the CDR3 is TGTGCCAGCAGTTTATTCGGGCCAAGGAGCTATGGCTACACCTTC.

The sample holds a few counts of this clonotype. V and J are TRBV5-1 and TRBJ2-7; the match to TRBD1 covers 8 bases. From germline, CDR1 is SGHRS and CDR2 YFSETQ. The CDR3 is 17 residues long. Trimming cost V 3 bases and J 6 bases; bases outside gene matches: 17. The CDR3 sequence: CASSSDRDRTGVREQYF. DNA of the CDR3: TGCGCCAGCAGCTCGGACAGGGACAGGACTGGCGTGCGCGAGCAGTACTTC.

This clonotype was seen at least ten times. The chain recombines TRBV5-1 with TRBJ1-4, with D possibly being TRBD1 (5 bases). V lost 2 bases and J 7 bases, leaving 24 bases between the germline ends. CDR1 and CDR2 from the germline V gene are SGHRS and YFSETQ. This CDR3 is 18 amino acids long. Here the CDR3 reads CASSFQPEEGTRGEKLFF. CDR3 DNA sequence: TGCGCCAGCAGCTTTCAACCCGAGGAAGGGACTAGGGGTGAAAAACTGTTTTTT. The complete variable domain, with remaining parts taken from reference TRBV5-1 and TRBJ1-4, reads KAGVTQTPRYLIKTRGQQVTLSCSPISGHRSVSWYQQTPGQGLQFLFEYFSETQRNKGNFPGRFSGRQFSNSRSEMNVSTLELGDSALYLCASSFQPEEGTRGEKLFFGSGTQLSVL.

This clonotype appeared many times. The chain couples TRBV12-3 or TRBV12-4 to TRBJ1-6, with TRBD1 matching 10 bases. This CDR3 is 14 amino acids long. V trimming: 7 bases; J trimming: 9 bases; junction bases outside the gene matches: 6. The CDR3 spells CASTTTGGPSPLHF. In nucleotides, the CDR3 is TGTGCCAGCACTACGACAGGGGGCCCTTCACCCCTCCACTTT.